One sample yielded the 5 T cell receptor beta chains listed below, sequenced in a study of T cell repertoires in cytomegalovirus infection. In TCRdb, the reads were re-called with MiXCR into one record per CDR3 protein. The sample yields roughly 320,000 distinct CDR3 sequences, around 10% seen once. Material for sequencing was PBMCs. Receptor source: a human donor in good health (CMV status not recorded). Some clones in this sample may be carry-over from other donors' samples.

This clonotype was counted only a few times. The chain carries TRBV29-1 and TRBJ1-2; D gene ambiguous. Trimming stripped 1 base from V and 9 bases from J, with 0 bases between. There are 8 residues in the CDR3. The germline V gene encodes CDR1 SQVTM and CDR2 ANQGSEA. In DNA form, the CDR3 reads TGCAGCGTTGAAGGCTACACCTTC. The encoded protein is CSVEGYTF.

This clonotype was seen many times. The gene calls are TRBV10-3 and TRBJ2-2; D perhaps matches TRBD1 (6 bases). The CDR3 runs to 14 residues. V was cut by 10 bases and J by 0 bases, with 12 bases left in between. The germline V gene encodes CDR1 ENHRY and CDR2 SYGVKD. CDR3 loop: CATKQGANTGELFF. DNA for the CDR3: TGTGCCACAAAACAGGGAGCGAACACCGGGGAGCTGTTTTTT.

This sequence joins TRBV6-2 or TRBV6-3 and TRBJ2-1; D gene unclear. This CDR3 has 15 amino acids. Deletions cut 5 bases from V and 1 base from J, with 12 bases between. The V gene's germline CDR1 is MNHEY and CDR2 SVGEGT. DNA of the CDR3: TGTGCCAGCAGTCCGGTGTATGGTTCCTACAATGAGCAGTTCTTC. This gives the protein CASSPVYGSYNEQFF.

This chain joins TRBV20-1 and TRBJ2-3; D gene unclear. The CDR3 covers 13 residues. Germline CDR1 reads DFQATT; CDR2 reads SNEGSKA (reference sequence). Trimming stripped 5 bases from V and 5 bases from J, with 14 bases between. CDR3 coding DNA: TGCAGTGCTGGGTTGGGATCGAAAGATACGCAGTATTTT. Translating gives CSAGLGSKDTQYF.

This clonotype was seen many times. V gene TRBV23-1 combines with J gene TRBJ2-5; D is perhaps TRBD1 (5 bases). TRBV23-1 is an ORF, and what it does is uncertain. The CDR3 spans 13 residues. V was trimmed by 6 bases and J by 3 bases, leaving 11 bases between them. CDR3 sequence (DNA): TGCGCCAGCAGGGAGAGGACAAAAGAGACCCAGTACTTC. Amino acid sequence: CASRERTKETQYF.